These 27 T cell receptor beta chains were all obtained from the same sample, sequenced in a study of T cell changes during pregnancy in multiple sclerosis. TCRdb's table, derived via immunoSEQ multiplex PCR, lists solely in-frame clones and lacks some. The repertoire holds about 64,000 clones, with roughly 89% as singletons. The source was peripheral blood, collected in the second trimester of pregnancy. These receptors all stem from a female donor with multiple sclerosis, enrolled in a pregnancy study.

There are a few counts of this clone. This chain links TRBV6-4 with TRBJ2-2; perhaps TRBD2 as D (6 bases). The ends were cut back, 7 bases at V and 6 bases at J, with 15 bases in the middle. CDR3 length: 14 amino acids. Germline CDR1 is MRHNA and CDR2 is SNTAGT. CDR3 sequence: CASTLAPSAGELFF. CDR3 coding DNA: TGTGCCAGCACACTAGCTCCATCAGCCGGGGAGCTGTTTTTT.

The rearrangement joins TRBV11-3 to TRBJ2-1; TRBD2 matches at 7 bases. CDR1 and CDR2 from the germline V gene are SGHNT and YENEEA. V gave up 1 base and J gave up 4 bases; unmatched junction bases: 7. The CDR3 contains 16 residues. The CDR3 DNA follows: TGTGCCAGCAGCTTAGTGGCGGGAGAGACTTACAATGAGCAGTTCTTC. Its protein is CASSLVAGETYNEQFF.

The rearrangement joins TRBV7-9 to TRBJ1-1, with D possibly matching TRBD1 (6 bases). Germline V gives CDR1 SEHNR, CDR2 FQNEAQ (reference sequence). Trimming left V 0 bases short and J 5 bases short, with 13 bases between. The CDR3 extends over 15 amino acids. CDR3 amino acids: CASSLARDTDTEAFF. The CDR3, as DNA: TGTGCCAGCAGCTTAGCTCGGGACACCGATACTGAAGCTTTCTTT.

The CDR3 DNA reads TGCGCCAGCAGCCCAGGAGAGACCCAGTACTTC. This sequence encodes CASSPGETQYF. V is TRBV4-1 and J is TRBJ2-5; D unclear. Germline CDR1 and CDR2: MGHRA and YSYEKL. The CDR3 contains 11 residues. The V and J ends lost 4 bases and 4 bases respectively, with 4 bases between them.

The chain combines TRBV7-3 with TRBJ1-1; 7 bases line up with TRBD1. With 4 bases clipped from V and 2 bases from J, the junction kept 13 bases outside the gene matches. CDR3 length: 17 residues. The germline CDR1 and CDR2 sequences are SGHTA and FQGTGA. This chain's CDR3 is CASSSLGGQGVNTEAFF. CDR3 bases: TGTGCCAGCAGCTCCCTTGGGGGTCAGGGGGTTAACACTGAAGCTTTCTTT.

The gene calls are TRBV19 and TRBJ1-4, with D possibly being TRBD1 (6 bases). This CDR3 has 12 amino acids. CDR1 and CDR2 from the germline V gene are LNHDA and SQIVND (reference sequence). V lost 9 bases and J lost 6, with 11 bases in between. In DNA, the CDR3 is TGTGCCAGCGGACAGCGCTATGAAAAACTGTTTTTT. Protein sequence: CASGQRYEKLFF.

The V and J genes are TRBV19 and TRBJ2-1, with TRBD2 matching 9 bases. Trimming removed 5 bases from V and 3 bases from J; junction bases left unmatched: 5. Germline lookup yields CDR1 LNHDA and CDR2 SQIVND (reference sequence). The CDR3 is 15 amino acids. The CDR3, as DNA: TGTGCCAGTAGTCCGAGACTAGCGGTCTACAATGAGCAGTTCTTC. It translates to CASSPRLAVYNEQFF.

The sample holds one count of this clone. The chain links TRBV28 to TRBJ1-5; 8 bases agree with TRBD1. In germline, CDR1 is MDHEN, CDR2 SYDVKM. Unmatched junction bases numbered 6, after V lost 0 bases and J lost 5 bases. The length of the CDR3 is 16 residues. CDR3 region: CASSLWDRVEDQPQHF. In DNA form, the CDR3 reads TGTGCCAGCAGTTTATGGGACAGGGTAGAGGATCAGCCCCAGCATTTT.

The V gene is TRBV28, the J gene TRBJ2-3; 11 positions agree with TRBD2. Unmatched junction bases numbered 19, after V lost 4 bases and J lost 4 bases. In germline, CDR1 is MDHEN, CDR2 SYDVKM. The CDR3 extends over 20 amino acids. As DNA, the CDR3 is TGTGCCAGCAGTTCCTGGAGGGCCGGGACTAGCGGAGGGGGGCCAGATACGCAGTATTTT. Its protein is CASSSWRAGTSGGGPDTQYF.

The V call is TRBV6-1, the J call TRBJ2-7; 9 bases are a match to TRBD2. After removal of 7 bases from V and 1 base from J, the junction contained 5 bases not matched to a gene. CDR1 and CDR2 from the germline V gene are MNHNS and SASEGT. The CDR3 is 14 residues long. CDR3 region: CASNSGSASYEQYF. DNA of the CDR3: TGTGCCAGCAATAGCGGGAGCGCGTCCTACGAGCAGTACTTC.

This clone was detected only once. The J gene is TRBJ1-5, the V gene TRBV28; D is unclear. The CDR3 covers 12 residues. V dropped 6 bases and J dropped 0 bases, with 3 bases sitting between them. In germline, CDR1 is MDHEN, CDR2 SYDVKM. In DNA, the CDR3 is TGTGCCAGCAGGTATAGCAATCAGCCCCAGCATTTT. Its translation is CASRYSNQPQHF. Together with reference TRBV28 and TRBJ1-5, the CDR3 gives the full variable domain: DVKVTQSSRYLVKRTGEKVFLECVQDMDHENMFWYRQDPGLGLRLIYFSYDVKMKEKGDIPEGYSVSREKKERFSLILESASTNQTSMYLCASRYSNQPQHFGDGTRLSIL.

About this clone: The sample has other DNA sequences that encode this CDR3 too. The rearrangement links TRBV19 to TRBJ2-7; 7 bases line up with TRBD2. The CDR3 contains 14 residues. V dropped 2 bases and J dropped 4; count of bases not matched to a gene: 5. Germline V gene data show CDR1 as LNHDA and CDR2 as SQIVND (reference sequence). The CDR3: CASSISGTAYEQYF. In DNA form, the CDR3 reads TGTGCCAGTAGTATAAGCGGGACGGCTTACGAGCAGTACTTC.

This clone was seen a few times. The rearrangement uses TRBV5-1 and TRBJ2-5; 16 nucleotides agree with TRBD2. The CDR3 is 19 amino acids. Germline-derived CDR1 and CDR2 are SGHRS and YFSETQ. After removal of 4 bases from V and 5 bases from J, the junction contained 14 bases not matched to a gene. CDR3 protein: CASSPGLAGGPAVPETQYF. For the CDR3, the DNA is TGCGCCAGCAGCCCGGGACTAGCGGGAGGGCCAGCCGTGCCGGAGACCCAGTACTTC.

This clone was detected only once. This chain links TRBV19 with TRBJ2-6; the D gene is possibly TRBD1 (5 bases). The CDR3 length is 16 residues. The germline V gene has CDR1 LNHDA and CDR2 SQIVND (reference sequence). Trimming stripped 2 bases from V and 0 bases from J, with 8 bases between. The CDR3 bases are TGTGCCAGTAGTATACATACAGGCTCTGGGGCCAACGTCCTGACTTTC. The encoded protein is CASSIHTGSGANVLTF.

The chain combines TRBV2 with TRBJ1-3; a possible D gene is TRBD1 (6 bases). The V and J ends lost 2 bases and 6 bases respectively, with 8 bases between them. This CDR3 has 13 residues. Germline CDR1 and CDR2: SNHLY and FYNNEI. CDR3 sequence: CASSESGVNTIYF. In DNA form, the CDR3 reads TGTGCCAGCAGTGAATCAGGGGTAAACACCATATATTTT.

This clone came up once. The chain joins TRBV30 to TRBJ2-7; D is possibly TRBD2 (6 bases). The CDR3 is 13 amino acids. V lost 5 bases and J lost 7, with 18 bases in between. Germline CDR1 GTSNPN, CDR2 SVGIG (reference sequence). The CDR3 DNA follows: TGTGCCTGGGGCGGCGGGATACCGGGGGAGCAGTACTTC. Encoded protein: CAWGGGIPGEQYF.

The chain combines TRBV28 with TRBJ1-1, with a possible D match to TRBD1 (5 bases). V was cut by 2 bases and J by 1 base, with 11 bases left in between. There are 15 residues in the CDR3. Germline V lookup: CDR1 MDHEN, CDR2 SYDVKM. CDR3 sequence (DNA): TGTGCCAGCAGTTTAGTTTACAGGCCGAACACTGAAGCTTTCTTT. Translated, it gives CASSLVYRPNTEAFF.

The V call is TRBV18, the J call TRBJ2-7; 9 nucleotides align to TRBD2. With V trimmed by 3 bases and J by 4 bases, 7 bases remained unmatched. CDR1 is KGHSH and CDR2 is LQKENI in the germline V gene. This CDR3 spans 15 amino acids. Here the CDR3 DNA reads TGTGCCAGCTCACCGGTTAGCGGGAGCCCGTACGAGCAGTACTTC. Translated, it gives CASSPVSGSPYEQYF.

The chain recombines TRBV10-3 with TRBJ2-1; TRBD2 matches at 13 bases. Germline values: CDR1 ENHRY, CDR2 SYGVKD. This CDR3 contains 18 residues. V shed 0 bases, J shed 3 bases, and the junction held 5 bases outside the gene matches. This CDR3 is CAISESGLAGEGYNEQFF. CDR3 in DNA: TGTGCCATCAGTGAGTCAGGACTAGCGGGAGAAGGCTACAATGAGCAGTTCTTC.

Only one count was recorded for this clone. V gene TRBV7-2 combines with J gene TRBJ2-7, with D perhaps TRBD2 (6 bases). V dropped 5 bases and J dropped 7 bases, with 18 bases sitting between them. Germline V gene lookup returns CDR1 SGHTA and CDR2 FQGNSA. The CDR3 is 14 residues long. Here the CDR3 reads CASSPQRALGEQYF. The CDR3 DNA follows: TGTGCCAGCAGCCCCCAGCGGGCCCTAGGGGAGCAGTACTTC.

The chain links TRBV7-8 to TRBJ1-1, with D unresolved. Trimming removed 2 bases from V and 7 bases from J, with 11 bases in between. The germline V gene encodes CDR1 SGHVS and CDR2 FQNEAQ. The CDR3 is made up of 13 amino acids. The CDR3 region is CASSLTVELEAFF. CDR3 coding DNA: TGTGCCAGCAGCTTAACGGTGGAGCTTGAAGCTTTCTTT. The full variable domain, its missing parts supplied by reference TRBV7-8 and TRBJ1-1, is GAGVSQSPRYKVAKRGQDVALRCDPISGHVSLFWYQQALGQGPEFLTYFQNEAQLDKSGLPSDRFFAERPEGSVSTLKIQRTQQEDSAVYLCASSLTVELEAFFGQGTRLTVV.

The V and J genes are TRBV6-1 and TRBJ2-5; weak D call: TRBD1 (6 bases). There are 13 residues in the CDR3. V shed 5 bases and J shed 11 bases, with 18 bases lying between them. CDR1 MNHNS and CDR2 SASEGT come from the germline V gene. DNA of the CDR3: TGTGCCAGCAGTAACCTACAGGGTGTGGAGCAGTACTTC. It yields the protein CASSNLQGVEQYF.

The V call is TRBV5-4, the J call TRBJ1-4; D is perhaps TRBD1 (5 bases). The germline gives CDR1 SGHNT, CDR2 YYREEE (reference sequence). CDR3 length equals 16 residues. V was trimmed by 0 bases and J by 2 bases, leaving 11 bases between them. The CDR3 bases are TGTGCCAGCAGCTTGGTCGGGGAGGGGACTAATGAAAAACTGTTTTTT. This encodes CASSLVGEGTNEKLFF. Variable domain in full (rest from reference TRBV5-4 and TRBJ1-4): ETGVTQSPTHLIKTRGQQVTLRCSSQSGHNTVSWYQQALGQGPQFIFQYYREEENGRGNFPPRFSGLQFPNYSSELNVNALELDDSALYLCASSLVGEGTNEKLFFGSGTQLSVL.

The chain carries TRBV28 and TRBJ1-2; D not certain. Germline CDR1 and CDR2: MDHEN and SYDVKM. V was shortened by 5 bases and J by 3 bases, with 7 bases between the two germline ends. This CDR3 has 12 amino acids. CDR3 in amino acids: CASSLRYYGYTF. The CDR3 bases are TGTGCCAGCAGTCTCAGATACTATGGCTACACCTTC.

The chain joins TRBV5-1 to TRBJ1-1; 7 bases match TRBD1. The germline CDR1 and CDR2 sequences are SGHRS and YFSETQ. This CDR3 contains 16 residues. The V and J ends lost 1 base and 3 bases, in that order; junction bases with no gene match: 9. DNA of the CDR3: TGCGCCAGCAGCTTGCGGGACAGCCGTCGGTACACTGAAGCTTTCTTT. Its translation: CASSLRDSRRYTEAFF.

The rearrangement links TRBV4-1 to TRBJ2-7; 8 bases agree with TRBD1. Germline CDR1 reads MGHRA; CDR2 reads YSYEKL. Trimming took 4 bases from V and 6 from J; bases not matched to a gene: 5. The CDR3 has 13 amino acids. The CDR3 bases are TGCGCCAGCAGCCCGGACAGGGTAGGCGAGCAGTACTTC. Translation gives CASSPDRVGEQYF.

The chain carries TRBV15 and TRBJ2-7, with 9 nucleotides matching TRBD2. The CDR3 contains 13 residues. V gave up 5 bases and J gave up 6 bases; unmatched junction bases: 5. Looked up from germline, CDR1 is LNHNV and CDR2 is YYDKDF (reference sequence). Written as DNA, the CDR3 is TGTGCCACCAGCGAGGGACTAGCTTCCGAGCAGTACTTC. It is translated as CATSEGLASEQYF.